These T cell receptor beta chains were read from a single sample in a study of molecular identifiers for immune sequencing clone quantification. TCRdb recomputed calls from the PCR reads with MiXCR, one row per CDR3 protein. The data hold around 480,000 distinct CDR3 sequences, with under 30% observed a single time. What was sequenced was naive CD8+ T cells from blood, with Jurkat cell RNA spiked in. The receptors were sampled from a human donor in good health. Some libraries in this study had Jurkat cell RNA spiked in. Both conserved end residues are trimmed from each CDR3.

CDR3 protein	V gene	J gene
ASSGGQSYEQY	TRBV9	TRBJ2-7
ASSLWGGELF	TRBV12-3/TRBV12-4	TRBJ2-2
ASGGNAGNEQY	TRBV11-2	TRBJ2-7
ASSSLPNQPQH	TRBV5-4	TRBJ1-5
ASSYLGGPYEQY	TRBV7-2	TRBJ2-7
ASSRGQGNTEAF	TRBV4-1	TRBJ1-1
ASSEGSTGVSYEQY	TRBV12-3/TRBV12-4	TRBJ2-7
ASSPRTGRGEQY	TRBV13	TRBJ2-7
ASSLVQFGEFGGEQY	TRBV7-9	TRBJ2-7
ASSRLLADTQY	TRBV27	TRBJ2-3
ASSFGTGGPNTEAF	TRBV7-6	TRBJ1-1
ASSEVLGVGEAL	TRBV28	TRBJ1-1
ASSESTGGMYSNQPQH	TRBV2	TRBJ1-5
ASSSSRTGGNTDTQY	TRBV11-3	TRBJ2-3
ASSYWRAGDSYEQY	TRBV5-4	TRBJ2-7
ASSFGQGTREQY	TRBV28	TRBJ2-7
AWSRGVSSYNSPLH	TRBV30	TRBJ1-6
VSSLRLAGAYEQY	TRBV27	TRBJ2-7
ASSFPPLEKLF	TRBV11-2	TRBJ1-4
ASSQQGLYSTLH	TRBV4-3	TRBJ1-6
ASSRPDSNRDRGYEQY	TRBV5-4	TRBJ2-7
ASSPGAGGGEQY	TRBV5-4	TRBJ2-7
ASSLVSFETQY	TRBV5-1	TRBJ2-5
ASAEDYGYT	TRBV6-1	TRBJ1-2
ASSIRQGASYEQY	TRBV13	TRBJ2-7
ASSWFSRFASYEQY	TRBV28	TRBJ2-7